This T cell receptor (beta chain) was documented in a study of blood T cell repertoires in COVID-19. About the study: COVID-19 samples from acute and convalescent phases originated in the United States, Italy and Spain. The cDNA or gDNA used as material had been derived from T cells, B-cell-depleted T cells, or PBMCs.

Original data processing: Using reference gene primer amplification, nucleated cell counts were estimated. Sequencing was performed with immunoSEQ multiplex PCR; in TCRdb, only in-frame clones are kept and a portion is missing. That table gives V, J and clone size, and the DNA gave D and trimming. The sample lists 85,000 to 110,000 clones, around 84% occurring once. Germline V gives CDR1 MNHEY, CDR2 SVGAGI. Trimming cost V 5 bases and J 1 base, with 8 bases left between them. The CDR3 loop spans 13 amino acids. The rearrangement joins TRBV6-5 to TRBJ1-1; D is undetermined. This receptor was identified in a human donor in a cohort sampled during active COVID-19. Sample: peripheral blood. This CDR3 is CASSPRRNTEAFF. The CDR3, as DNA: TGTGCCAGCAGTCCGAGGAGGAACACTGAAGCTTTCTTT.